The rows below give T cell receptor beta chains drawn from one sample of a study of cytomegalovirus exposure and HLA in healthy donors. TCRdb keeps only in-frame clones here, not all; method: immunoSEQ multiplex PCR. The data contain approximately 130,000 clones, around 79% of them singletons. The sample was PBMCs. The origin of the receptors is a woman in her thirties or forties in good health and CMV-seronegative. The CDR3 runs from the conserved cysteine through the conserved F or W. Each record gives: J gene, D gene, V gene, clone size, CDR3 DNA, CDR3 protein. The D gene is left open where the match is weak. Size is omitted from some rows. Given values are once, few, many or a class for expanded clones.

J: TRBJ1-3; D: TRBD1; V: TRBV5-1; size: NA; DNA: TGCGCCAGCAGCCGCAACCCGGACAGGGGGTTTGGAAACACCATATATTTT; CDR3: CASSRNPDRGFGNTIYF
J: TRBJ2-2; D: NA; V: TRBV9; size: NA; DNA: TGTGCCAGCAGCGTAGTCGCAGGTGCGAACACCGGGGAGCTGTTTTTT; CDR3: CASSVVAGANTGELFF
J: TRBJ2-7; D: NA; V: TRBV4-1; size: NA; DNA: TGCGCCAGCAGCCAAGATAAACAGGCAACCTACGAGCAGTACTTC; CDR3: CASSQDKQATYEQYF
J: TRBJ2-2; D: NA; V: TRBV5-6; size: NA; DNA: TGTGCCAGCAGCTTGGGACAGCTCACCGGGGAGCTGTTTTTT; CDR3: CASSLGQLTGELFF
J: TRBJ2-7; D: NA; V: TRBV7-2; size: NA; DNA: TGTGCCAGCAGCCCCCGTCGGTACGAGCAGTACTTC; CDR3: CASSPRRYEQYF
J: TRBJ2-7; D: NA; V: TRBV7-2; size: NA; DNA: TGTGCCAGCAGCCAAAATCGCGGGCGAATCTCCTACGAGCAGTACTTC; CDR3: CASSQNRGRISYEQYF
J: TRBJ2-5; D: TRBD1; V: TRBV9; size: NA; DNA: TGTGCCAGCTCTTCGACAGGGGGACAAGAGACCCAGTACTTC; CDR3: CASSSTGGQETQYF
J: TRBJ1-2; D: TRBD1; V: TRBV28; size: NA; DNA: TGTGCCAGCAGTGCCAGGGGGTTTGGCTACACCTTC; CDR3: CASSARGFGYTF
J: TRBJ1-6; D: NA; V: TRBV19; size: once; DNA: TGTGCCAGTACCACAGGGAATAATTCACCCCTCCACTTT; CDR3: CASTTGNNSPLHF
J: TRBJ2-7; D: TRBD2; V: TRBV4-1; size: NA; DNA: TGCGCCAGCAGCCGGAATAGCGGGGGAAGTACCTACGAGCAGTACTTC; CDR3: CASSRNSGGSTYEQYF